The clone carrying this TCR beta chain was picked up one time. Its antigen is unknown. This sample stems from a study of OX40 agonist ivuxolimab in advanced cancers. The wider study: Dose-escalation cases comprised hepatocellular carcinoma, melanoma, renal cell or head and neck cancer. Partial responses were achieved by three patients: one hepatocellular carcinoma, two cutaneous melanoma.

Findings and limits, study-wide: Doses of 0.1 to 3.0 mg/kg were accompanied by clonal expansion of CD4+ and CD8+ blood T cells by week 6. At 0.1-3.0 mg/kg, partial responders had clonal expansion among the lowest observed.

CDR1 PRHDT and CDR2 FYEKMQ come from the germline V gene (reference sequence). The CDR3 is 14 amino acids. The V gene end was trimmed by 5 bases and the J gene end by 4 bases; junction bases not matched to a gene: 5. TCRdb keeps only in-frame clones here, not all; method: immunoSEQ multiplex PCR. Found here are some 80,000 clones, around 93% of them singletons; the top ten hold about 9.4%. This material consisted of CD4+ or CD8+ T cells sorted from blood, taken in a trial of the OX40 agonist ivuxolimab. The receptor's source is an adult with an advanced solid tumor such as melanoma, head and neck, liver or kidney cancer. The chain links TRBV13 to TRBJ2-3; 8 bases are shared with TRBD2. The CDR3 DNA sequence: TGTGCCAGCAGCCTCGGGGGGGCCCCAGATACGCAGTATTTT. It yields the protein CASSLGGAPDTQYF.